These T cell receptor beta chains were read from a single sample in a study of blood T cell repertoires in COVID-19. The repertoire was sequenced with immunoSEQ multiplex PCR; TCRdb's copy has only in-frame clones and lacks some. The table shows over 200,000 clones, with around 90% occurring only once. The material sequenced was peripheral blood. The origin of the receptors is a person aged 18 to 30 with COVID-19, enrolled during active disease. Both conserved end residues are part of each CDR3.

TRBV18	TRBJ1-1	CASSLNTEAFF
TRBV18	TRBJ1-1	CASSLTGGAGTEAFF
TRBV4-2	TRBJ2-1	CASSQELSGRSYNEQFF
TRBV5-1	TRBJ2-3	CASSFDSSLAGLSTDTQYF
TRBV30	TRBJ1-2	CAWSQRSLNGYTF
TRBV11-2	TRBJ2-7	CASSSDGRVTSYEQYF
TRBV15	TRBJ2-5	CATSRDPGGREQETQYF
TRBV5-5	TRBJ1-1	CASSLGTLYEAFF
TRBV6-1	TRBJ2-5	CASSEQIQGETQYF
TRBV29-1	TRBJ1-2	CSVEVGQGAPGYTF
TRBV3-1/TRBV3-2	TRBJ2-1	CASSQGSWDRAYNEQFF
TRBV11-2	TRBJ1-3	CASREAGAPGNTIYF
TRBV18	TRBJ2-6	CASSPEAGANVLTF
TRBV6-2/TRBV6-3	TRBJ2-5	CASSYPQGRETQYF
TRBV7-6	TRBJ2-7	CASSPTGASEQYF
TRBV12-3/TRBV12-4	TRBJ2-1	CASSLEMAGEQFF
TRBV27	TRBJ2-1	CASSLSDRGRGEQFF
TRBV27	TRBJ2-5	CASSLATGGLETQYF
TRBV13	TRBJ2-2	CASSSHRLAGGYTGELFF
TRBV5-1	TRBJ2-3	CASSLAGMVDTQYF
TRBV6-1	TRBJ1-2	CASSERAYGYTF
TRBV10-3	TRBJ2-3	CAITPGGPADTQYF
TRBV7-2	TRBJ2-5	CASSLRRGETQYF
TRBV12-3/TRBV12-4	TRBJ2-2	CASSLLNTGELFF
TRBV4-1	TRBJ2-7	CASSQEEVFAYEQYF
TRBV5-1	TRBJ2-1	CASSLEASASSYNEQFF